The next 7 T cell receptor beta chains were all read from a single sample in a study of blood T cells in healthy people across ages. Sample-barcoded 5' priming and a J-beta primer mix drove a second PCR of about 6 to 11 cycles. TCRdb reanalysed the 5' RACE reads using MiXCR and keeps one entry per CDR3 protein. The sample lists 630,000 or so distinct CDR3 sequences, 32% occurring once. Sequenced: blood. The receptors were gathered from a woman older than 75 in good health.

This clonotype was counted many times. The chain recombines TRBV7-2 with TRBJ2-3; 12 bases align to TRBD2. The length of the CDR3 is 16 residues. Germline V gives CDR1 SGHTA, CDR2 FQGNSA. Unmatched junction bases numbered 9, after V lost 5 bases and J lost 6 bases. The DNA of the CDR3 is TGTGCCAGCAGCCACCAACTAGCGGGGGGCCTCGATACGCAGTATTTT. As protein: CASSHQLAGGLDTQYF.

The sample holds many counts of this clonotype. The CDR3 reads CSARDRGLPSYNEQFF. The CDR3 nucleotides are TGCAGTGCTAGAGATCGGGGACTGCCCTCTTACAATGAGCAGTTCTTC. The chain combines TRBV20-1 with TRBJ2-1; D possibly corresponds to TRBD2 (6 bases). Germline CDR1 reads DFQATT; CDR2 reads SNEGSKA (reference sequence). Trimming removed 0 bases from V and 4 bases from J, with 16 bases in between. There are 16 residues in the CDR3.

This clonotype occurred many times. This chain uses TRBV6-6 with TRBJ2-3; D not certain. CDR1 and CDR2 (germline): MNHNY, SVGAGI (reference sequence). V was pared by 2 bases and J by 4 bases, with 7 bases between. This CDR3 is built from 13 residues. The CDR3 loop reads CASSYVRADTQYF. DNA for the CDR3: TGTGCCAGCAGTTACGTCCGGGCAGATACGCAGTATTTT.

The J gene is TRBJ1-1, the V gene TRBV5-1, with D unclear. V was pared by 0 bases and J by 8 bases, with 17 bases between. Germline V CDR1 and CDR2: SGHRS, YFSETQ. CDR3 length: 15 residues. CDR3 nucleotides: TGCGCCAGCAGCTTGGCCATCGGCAGCTTGGGAGAAGCTTTCTTT. As protein: CASSLAIGSLGEAFF. The complete variable domain, with remaining parts taken from reference TRBV5-1 and TRBJ1-1, reads KAGVTQTPRYLIKTRGQQVTLSCSPISGHRSVSWYQQTPGQGLQFLFEYFSETQRNKGNFPGRFSGRQFSNSRSEMNVSTLELGDSALYLCASSLAIGSLGEAFFGQGTRLTVV.

Regarding this clonotype: This may arise from a read error, as a much more abundant clone is one base away. V gene TRBV18 combines with J gene TRBJ2-1, with D possibly called TRBD1 or TRBD2 (6 bases each). Trimming pared 5 bases from V and 13 bases from J, leaving 21 bases between. This CDR3 has 14 amino acids. CDR1 and CDR2 (germline): KGHSH, LQKENI. CDR3 protein: CASSGGTSQETQFF. Written as DNA, the CDR3 is TGTGCCAGCTCAGGAGGGACATCCCAAGAGACCCAGTTCTTC.

In this sample, this clonotype turned up a few times. The chain employs TRBV28 and TRBJ1-1; D might be TRBD1 (6 bases). The CDR3 sequence is 14 residues long. V was trimmed by 7 bases and J by 1 base, leaving 13 bases between them. Looked up from germline, CDR1 is MDHEN and CDR2 is SYDVKM. Here the CDR3 DNA reads TGTGCCAGCAAGGGAGGGGGGACGAACACTGAAGCTTTCTTT. It specifies CASKGGGTNTEAFF.

The chain is built from TRBV5-1 and TRBJ2-7; possibly TRBD1 or TRBD2 for D (5 bases each). CDR3 size: 15 residues. V was clipped by 5 bases and J by 3 bases, with 18 bases between them. CDR1 is SGHRS, CDR2 YFSETQ, per germline. CDR3 residues: CASRLDSVALYEQYF. CDR3 coding DNA: TGCGCCAGCAGACTAGACAGCGTGGCCCTCTACGAGCAGTACTTC.